One sample yielded the 29 T cell receptor beta chains listed below, sequenced in a study of neurological immune-mediated disorders. TCRdb independently ran MiXCR on the 5' RACE reads; one entry per CDR3 protein. The table records about 17,000 distinct CDR3 sequences, around 3.4% of them present only once. The sample consisted of CD8+ T cells from blood. The source of these receptors is a woman aged 40 to 55 in good health.

This clonotype was seen repeatedly, ten times or more. The chain combines TRBV5-1 with TRBJ1-2; tentative D call: TRBD1 (5 bases). CDR3 length equals 15 residues. The germline V gene encodes CDR1 SGHRS and CDR2 YFSETQ. V was pared by 4 bases and J by 1 base, with 14 bases between. CDR3: CASSPRDGGNYGYTF. The CDR3 DNA reads as TGCGCCAGCAGCCCCCGGGACGGTGGTAACTATGGCTACACCTTC.

This clonotype appeared many times. V is TRBV28 and J is TRBJ2-1; D is tentatively TRBD1 or TRBD2 (5 bases each). The V and J ends lost 5 bases and 6 bases respectively, with 14 bases between them. CDR3 length: 14 amino acids. Germline values: CDR1 MDHEN, CDR2 SYDVKM. CDR3 nucleotides: TGTGCCAGCAGTCCCCTGGGACCCAGCAATGAGCAGTTCTTC. Translating gives CASSPLGPSNEQFF.

This clonotype was found many times. J is TRBJ2-4 and V is TRBV7-8; 10 positions agree with TRBD1. J was trimmed by 1 base and V by 5 bases; bases with no gene match: 5. The CDR3 spans 16 residues. From germline, CDR1 is SGHVS and CDR2 FQNEAQ. CDR3 region: CASSPRDRGAKNIQYF. The DNA for the CDR3 is TGTGCCAGCAGCCCGAGGGACAGGGGTGCCAAAAACATTCAGTACTTC.

By sample share, this clonotype is medium-sized. CDR3 bases: TGCAGTGCTAGAGATCGAGTTACTGAAGCTTTCTTT. Its translation: CSARDRVTEAFF. J is TRBJ1-1 and V is TRBV20-1, with no clear D. Germline CDR1 and CDR2: DFQATT and SNEGSKA (reference sequence). This CDR3 spans 12 amino acids. Trimming removed 0 bases from V and 5 bases from J, with 7 bases in between.

This clonotype was seen repeatedly, ten times or more. V usage is TRBV5-1 and J usage is TRBJ2-2; 10 nucleotides align to TRBD2. With 1 base clipped from V and 4 bases from J, the junction kept 4 bases outside the gene matches. The CDR3 is made up of 16 amino acids. Germline loops: CDR1 SGHRS, CDR2 YFSETQ. The DNA for the CDR3 is TGCGCCAGCAGCTTGCGCGCTAGCGGGAGCACCGGGGAGCTGTTTTTT. Its translation is CASSLRASGSTGELFF. The full variable domain, rest sourced from reference TRBV5-1 and TRBJ2-2, is KAGVTQTPRYLIKTRGQQVTLSCSPISGHRSVSWYQQTPGQGLQFLFEYFSETQRNKGNFPGRFSGRQFSNSRSEMNVSTLELGDSALYLCASSLRASGSTGELFFGEGSRLTVL.

This clonotype has a count of ten or more. V is TRBV20-1 and J is TRBJ2-7; no definite D call. This CDR3 is 16 amino acids long. V shed 1 base and J shed 2 bases, with 18 bases lying between them. Germline lookup yields CDR1 DFQATT and CDR2 SNEGSKA (reference sequence). The CDR3 DNA reads TGCAGTGCTAGAGGGTACCGGGTCAGCCTAACCTACGAGCAGTACTTC. Protein sequence: CSARGYRVSLTYEQYF.

This clonotype came up many times. The chain employs TRBV3-1 and TRBJ2-7, with D maybe TRBD2 (6 bases). There are 14 residues in the CDR3. Germline CDR1 LGHDT, CDR2 YNNKEL (reference sequence). The V end was cut by 3 bases, the J end by 5 bases, with 14 bases between. CDR3 in amino acids: CASSHTGEWDEQYF. In nucleotides, the CDR3 is TGTGCCAGCAGCCATACGGGAGAATGGGACGAGCAGTACTTC.

This clonotype was seen repeatedly, ten times or more. V and J are TRBV29-1 and TRBJ2-7; D might be TRBD1 or TRBD2, each matching 5 bases. The CDR3 consists of 12 residues. CDR1 is SQVTM and CDR2 is ANQGSEA in the germline V gene. The ends were cut back, 4 bases at V and 3 bases at J, with 10 bases in the middle. CDR3 in DNA: TGCAGCGTTGGCCGGGGCAACTACGAGCAGTACTTC. Its protein product is CSVGRGNYEQYF.

This clonotype was seen repeatedly, ten times or more. This CDR3 reads CASSTGAYRGAYEQYF. The CDR3 DNA follows: TGTGCCAGCAGTACAGGCGCTTACAGAGGGGCCTACGAGCAGTACTTC. J is TRBJ2-7 and V is TRBV6-5; perhaps D is TRBD1 or TRBD2 (5 bases each). The CDR3 extends over 16 amino acids. Germline CDR1 reads MNHEY; CDR2 reads SVGAGI. V was clipped by 5 bases and J by 2 bases, with 19 bases between them.

V and J are TRBV12-3 or TRBV12-4 and TRBJ2-3; no firm D call. Trimming took 3 bases from V and 5 from J, leaving 18 bases between them. This CDR3 comprises 16 residues. The CDR3 spells CASSFIGRLIIDTQYF. In DNA, the CDR3 is TGTGCCAGCAGTTTTATCGGACGGCTGATCATAGATACGCAGTATTTT.

This clonotype was recorded at least ten times. The CDR3 DNA is TGCAGCGTTCCCCCTCCCGTTGCTTTCTTT. Its protein is CSVPPPVAFF. V and J are TRBV29-1 and TRBJ1-1; D is unresolved. Trimming pared 5 bases from V and 11 bases from J, leaving 12 bases between. The CDR3 is 10 amino acids. CDR1 and CDR2 from the germline V gene are SQVTM and ANQGSEA.

This clonotype appeared many times. CDR3 DNA sequence: TGTGCCAGCAGCTTTCTACAGCCTAACAATGAGCAGTTCTTC. Translating it yields CASSFLQPNNEQFF. This chain joins TRBV7-9 and TRBJ2-1; D unclear. Germline CDR1 SEHNR, CDR2 FQNEAQ (reference sequence). V was trimmed by 3 bases and J by 5 bases, leaving 11 bases between them. This CDR3 is built from 14 residues.

This clonotype was counted many times. The chain links TRBV13 to TRBJ2-7; TRBD1 matches 9 bases. V lost 5 bases to trimming and J lost 1 base; unmatched junction nucleotides: 6. CDR1 is PRHDT, CDR2 FYEKMQ, per germline (reference sequence). The CDR3 length is 15 residues. The CDR3 DNA follows: TGTGCCAGCAGCATAAACAGGGGGCGTTCCTACGAGCAGTACTTC. This encodes CASSINRGRSYEQYF.

This clonotype was counted many times. The chain carries TRBV7-9 and TRBJ1-1; 7 bases fit TRBD1. V dropped 7 bases and J dropped 8; count of bases not matched to a gene: 4. Per the germline V gene, CDR1 is SEHNR and CDR2 is FQNEAQ (reference sequence). This CDR3 is 11 amino acids long. The CDR3 DNA reads TGTGCCAGCACTGAGACAGGGGAAGCTTTCTTT. This codes for CASTETGEAFF.

This clonotype was detected many times. This chain connects TRBV15 to TRBJ2-1; a possible D gene is TRBD2 (5 bases). V shed 0 bases and J shed 3 bases, with 15 bases lying between them. CDR3 size: 17 residues. Germline-derived CDR1 and CDR2 are LNHNV and YYDKDF (reference sequence). The CDR3 reads CATSRDWRRTNYNEQFF. CDR3 nucleotides: TGTGCCACCAGCAGAGACTGGCGGAGGACCAACTACAATGAGCAGTTCTTC.

This clonotype was observed at least ten times. V is TRBV5-5 and J is TRBJ2-3; 7 nucleotides align to TRBD1. CDR3 size: 17 residues. Germline CDR1 reads SGHKS; CDR2 reads YYEKEE (reference sequence). The V segment lost 4 bases and the J segment 1 base; nucleotides outside the gene matches: 12. The DNA for the CDR3 is TGTGCCAGCAGCCACAGAAGCGGAACAGGGGGCACAGATACGCAGTATTTT. It translates to CASSHRSGTGGTDTQYF.

This clonotype was seen repeatedly, ten times or more. The chain employs TRBV10-2 and TRBJ1-1; D not resolved. CDR3 length: 13 residues. V was clipped by 3 bases and J by 1 base, with 6 bases between them. The germline V gene has CDR1 WSHSY and CDR2 SAAADI. CDR3 coding DNA: TGCGCCAGCAGTGATGAGTGGAACACTGAAGCTTTCTTT. This translates into CASSDEWNTEAFF.

This clonotype was found many times. J is TRBJ1-1 and V is TRBV15; TRBD1 is a possible D gene (5 bases). CDR1 is LNHNV and CDR2 is YYDKDF in the germline V gene (reference sequence). The CDR3 consists of 15 residues. Trimming shortened V by 2 bases and J by 5 bases, and 15 bases separated the two germline ends. The CDR3 reads CATSRLPGRRTEAFF. In DNA, the CDR3 is TGTGCCACCAGCAGACTCCCGGGACGGAGGACTGAAGCTTTCTTT. Using reference TRBV15 and TRBJ1-1 for the parts outside the CDR3, the full variable domain is DAMVIQNPRYQVTQFGKPVTLSCSQTLNHNVMYWYQQKSSQAPKLLFHYYDKDFNNEADTPDNFQSRRPNTSFCFLDIRSPGLGDTAMYLCATSRLPGRRTEAFFGQGTRLTVV.

This clonotype was seen repeatedly, ten times or more. This sequence joins TRBV30 and TRBJ1-1; D gene uncertain. The germline CDR1 and CDR2 sequences are GTSNPN and SVGIG (reference sequence). The CDR3 is 11 residues long. V shed 4 bases and J shed 1 base, with 4 bases lying between them. CDR3 in amino acids: CAWKRNTEAFF. CDR3 DNA sequence: TGTGCCTGGAAAAGGAACACTGAAGCTTTCTTT.

This clonotype appeared many times. This chain connects TRBV5-6 to TRBJ1-2; D unclear. The CDR3 is 15 amino acids. Trimming removed 1 base from V and 2 bases from J, with 12 bases in between. Germline lookup yields CDR1 SGHDT and CDR2 YYEEEE. The CDR3 is CASSLFTGSNYGYTF. In DNA form, the CDR3 reads TGTGCCAGCAGCTTGTTTACGGGGTCCAACTATGGCTACACCTTC.

This clonotype was found many times. Relative to the germline gene, one junction end is altered; a read error may explain this. The V and J genes are TRBV20-1 and TRBJ2-1; no firm D call. The CDR3 is 12 amino acids. Germline V CDR1 and CDR2: DFQATT, SNEGSKA (reference sequence). CDR3 in DNA: TGCAGTGCTAGTTACAGATACAATGATCAGTTCTTC. It specifies CSASYRYNDQFF.

The genes are TRBV28 and TRBJ2-3, with TRBD2 identical over 9 bases. Unmatched junction bases numbered 11, after V lost 4 bases and J lost 6 bases. Germline values: CDR1 MDHEN, CDR2 SYDVKM. This CDR3 contains 16 residues. This CDR3 reads CASSSTAGGRMDTQYF. As DNA, the CDR3 is TGTGCCAGCAGTTCAACAGCGGGAGGCCGGATGGATACGCAGTATTTT.

This clonotype has at least ten counts. The chain uses TRBV14 and TRBJ2-1, with D unclear. This CDR3 spans 12 amino acids. V lost 1 base to trimming and J lost 10 bases, with 8 bases between them. In germline, CDR1 is SGHDN, CDR2 FVKESK. This CDR3 is CASSQGFGEQFF. The CDR3 DNA follows: TGTGCCAGCAGCCAAGGATTCGGGGAGCAGTTCTTC.

In this sample, this clonotype turned up a few times. The CDR3 region is CAVRTGNPDTQYF. In nucleotides, the CDR3 is TGTGCCGTAAGGACAGGGAACCCAGATACGCAGTATTTT. V is TRBV6-5 and J is TRBJ2-3, with 8 bases aligning to TRBD1. CDR1 and CDR2 (germline): MNHEY, SVGAGI. The CDR3 sequence is 13 residues long. V dropped 11 bases and J dropped 4; count of bases not matched to a gene: 8.

This clonotype was detected many times. This chain joins TRBV12-3 or TRBV12-4 and TRBJ1-5, with D unclear. With 3 bases removed from V and 1 base from J, the gap between germline ends came to 7 bases. This CDR3 contains 14 residues. The CDR3 DNA follows: TGTGCCAGCAGTTTGGCGAGGAGCAATCAGCCCCAGCATTTT. Translating it yields CASSLARSNQPQHF.

The sample holds many counts of this clonotype. V is TRBV27 and J is TRBJ2-2, with D perhaps given as TRBD1 or TRBD2 (6 bases each). Trimming pared 6 bases from V and 5 bases from J, leaving 28 bases between. This CDR3 is 19 amino acids long. Germline assignment: CDR1 MNHEY and CDR2 SMNVEV (reference sequence). The CDR3 DNA reads TGTGCCAGCAGCTCAATTATCGATACAGGGTTTGGGGGGACCGGGGAGCTGTTTTTT. Translated, it gives CASSSIIDTGFGGTGELFF.

The sample holds many counts of this clonotype. The V call is TRBV6-2 or TRBV6-3, the J call TRBJ2-7, with D perhaps given as TRBD1 or TRBD2 (5 bases each). Trimming took off 4 bases at V and 3 bases at J, with 13 bases between the two ends. The CDR3 runs 14 residues. CDR1 is MNHEY, CDR2 SVGEGT, per germline. CDR3: CASSFRDPDYEQYF. The DNA for the CDR3 is TGTGCCAGCAGTTTCCGGGACCCAGACTACGAGCAGTACTTC.

This clonotype occurred many times. This rearrangement joins TRBV20-1 to TRBJ2-1; D remains unclear. CDR1 and CDR2 from the germline V gene are DFQATT and SNEGSKA (reference sequence). V was cut by 3 bases and J by 4 bases, with 13 bases left in between. The CDR3 has 14 residues. CDR3 region: CSARSADRYNEQFF. The CDR3 DNA is TGCAGTGCTAGGTCTGCAGATCGTTACAATGAGCAGTTCTTC.

This clonotype was recorded at least ten times. This rearrangement joins TRBV20-1 to TRBJ2-7, with D hard to call. V lost 0 bases, J lost 2 bases, and 11 bases lay in between. The CDR3 is 14 amino acids. CDR1 is DFQATT, CDR2 SNEGSKA, per germline (reference sequence). The CDR3 DNA reads TGCAGTGCTAGAGATACAAGGGTGGCCTACGAGCAGTACTTC. Translated: CSARDTRVAYEQYF.